A single sample gave rise to the 13 T cell receptor beta chains below, sequenced in a study of graft-versus-host responses after intestinal transplantation. Some clones are missing from TCRdb's copy, which holds only in-frame ones; the method was immunoSEQ multiplex PCR. The sample shows 84,000 or so clones, around 87% of them seen only once. These receptors have no identified antigens. Sequenced material: unstimulated CD8+ T cells sorted from spleen or lymph node cells, taken before transplant. The source of these receptors is a human donor who was the organ donor for an intestinal transplant.

The rearrangement uses TRBV27 and TRBJ2-1, with D possibly TRBD2 on 6 matching bases. Germline V gene data show CDR1 as MNHEY and CDR2 as SMNVEV (reference sequence). The CDR3 is 14 residues long. The V end was cut by 5 bases, the J end by 8 bases, with 16 bases between. This CDR3 reads CASSPGLPVDEQFF. The CDR3 coding sequence is TGTGCCAGCAGTCCGGGACTGCCCGTAGATGAGCAGTTCTTC.

The chain carries TRBV23-1 and TRBJ1-4; D is possibly TRBD1 (5 bases). TRBV23-1 is an ORF, and what it does is uncertain. The CDR3 is made up of 14 amino acids. Trimming removed 7 bases at V and 8 bases at J, with 17 bases between. The CDR3 is CASKLRGNLEKLFF. In DNA form, the CDR3 reads TGCGCCAGCAAACTACGGGGGAACCTCGAAAAACTGTTTTTT.

This clone appeared a single time. The chain recombines TRBV5-4 with TRBJ2-1; TRBD2 matches at 15 bases. The V segment lost 10 bases and the J segment 8 bases; nucleotides outside the gene matches: 4. Germline V CDR1 and CDR2: SGHNT, YYREEE (reference sequence). The CDR3 is made up of 13 amino acids. CDR3 loop: CAFRTSGGDEQFF. The CDR3 region has the DNA TGTGCCTTTAGGACTAGCGGGGGGGATGAGCAGTTCTTC.

Only a few counts were recorded for this clone. V usage is TRBV11-1 and J usage is TRBJ2-7; possible D gene TRBD1, 6 bases. Germline CDR1 reads SGHAT; CDR2 reads FQDESV (reference sequence). There are 14 residues in the CDR3. V was trimmed by 1 base and J by 2 bases, leaving 9 bases between them. Here the CDR3 reads CASSLGGLPYEQYF. DNA of the CDR3: TGTGCCAGCAGCTTAGGGGGGCTTCCCTACGAGCAGTACTTC.

V gene TRBV27 combines with J gene TRBJ1-1; D is unresolved. Trimming stripped 2 bases from V and 7 bases from J, with 11 bases between. The CDR3 is made up of 13 amino acids. The germline V gene encodes CDR1 MNHEY and CDR2 SMNVEV (reference sequence). The CDR3 nucleotides read TGTGCCAGCAGTTTAGGAGGAGCTAATGAAGCTTTCTTT. It yields the protein CASSLGGANEAFF.

This chain connects TRBV7-9 to TRBJ2-5; D might be TRBD2 (5 bases). CDR1 is SEHNR, CDR2 FQNEAQ, per germline (reference sequence). The V end was cut by 1 base, the J end by 11 bases, with 11 bases between. The CDR3 length is 12 residues. Here the CDR3 reads CASSLGDWEQYF. The CDR3 DNA reads as TGTGCCAGCAGCTTAGGAGATTGGGAGCAGTACTTC.

The chain joins TRBV7-9 to TRBJ2-1; D possibly corresponds to TRBD2 (7 bases). This CDR3 is 14 amino acids long. V lost 6 bases to trimming and J lost 3 bases, with 12 bases between them. CDR1 SEHNR and CDR2 FQNEAQ come from the germline V gene (reference sequence). This CDR3 reads CASRSRGGYNEQFF. The CDR3 nucleotides read TGTGCCAGCAGGTCAAGGGGGGGCTACAATGAGCAGTTCTTC.

In DNA, the CDR3 is TGTGCCAGCAGCCAACCCTATGACGATACGCAGTATTTT. Translated, it gives CASSQPYDDTQYF. This rearrangement joins TRBV14 to TRBJ2-3, with unresolved D. The germline gives CDR1 SGHDN, CDR2 FVKESK. The CDR3 is made up of 13 amino acids. V was pared by 2 bases and J by 6 bases, with 9 bases between.

The gene calls are TRBV19 and TRBJ2-5, with unresolved D. V dropped 6 bases and J dropped 5 bases, with 22 bases sitting between them. The CDR3 has 16 residues. Germline V gene lookup returns CDR1 LNHDA and CDR2 SQIVND (reference sequence). CDR3 nucleotides: TGTGCCAGTAGCGTTCAGTTGGATCTCGTTTGGGAGACCCAGTACTTC. It translates to CASSVQLDLVWETQYF.

This clone was counted once. The rearrangement joins TRBV10-3 to TRBJ1-2, with 9 bases lining up with TRBD1. Germline values: CDR1 ENHRY, CDR2 SYGVKD. The V gene end was trimmed by 7 bases and the J gene end by 4 bases; junction bases not matched to a gene: 7. The CDR3 has 14 amino acids. CDR3 in DNA: TGTGCCATCAAGGGACAGGGCGCTTTCTATGGCTACACCTTC. Translated: CAIKGQGAFYGYTF.

This clone was picked up one time. The chain carries TRBV7-6 and TRBJ2-3; D possibly corresponds to TRBD2 (6 bases). The CDR3 is 15 residues long. Germline-derived CDR1 and CDR2 are SGHVS and FNYEAQ. The germline V and J ends were trimmed by 1 base and 4 bases, with 12 bases remaining between them. Written as DNA, the CDR3 is TGTGCCAGCAGCTTAGTTGGGGGGAGAGCAGATACGCAGTATTTT. Residues: CASSLVGGRADTQYF.

The chain links TRBV4-2 to TRBJ2-6; the D gene is possibly TRBD2 (6 bases). V lost 4 bases, J lost 4 bases, and 14 bases lay in between. CDR1 and CDR2 from the germline V gene are LGHNA and YNFKEQ. The CDR3 consists of 16 residues. Here the CDR3 reads CASSLLPGVGANVLTF. The CDR3 coding sequence is TGTGCCAGCAGCCTACTACCGGGGGTGGGGGCCAACGTCCTGACTTTC.

This clone was picked up one time. The chain combines TRBV7-9 with TRBJ2-7; D possibly corresponds to TRBD1 (6 bases). This CDR3 spans 14 amino acids. The ends were cut back, 3 bases at V and 2 bases at J, with 11 bases in the middle. Per germline, CDR1 SEHNR and CDR2 FQNEAQ (reference sequence). DNA for the CDR3: TGTGCCAGCAGCTTTCGGACAGCAACCTACGAGCAGTACTTC. It codes for CASSFRTATYEQYF.